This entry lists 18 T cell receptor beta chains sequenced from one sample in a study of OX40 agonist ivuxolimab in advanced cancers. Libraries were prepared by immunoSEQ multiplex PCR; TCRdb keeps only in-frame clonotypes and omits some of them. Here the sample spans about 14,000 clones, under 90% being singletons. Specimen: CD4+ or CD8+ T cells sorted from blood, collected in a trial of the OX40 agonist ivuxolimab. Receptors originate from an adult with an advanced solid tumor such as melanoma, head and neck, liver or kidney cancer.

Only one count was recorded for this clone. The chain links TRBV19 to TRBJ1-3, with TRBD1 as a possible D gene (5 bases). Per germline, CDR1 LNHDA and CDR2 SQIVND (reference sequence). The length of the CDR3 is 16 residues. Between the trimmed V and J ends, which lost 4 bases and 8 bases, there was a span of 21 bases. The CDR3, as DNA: TGTGCCAGTAGTACCCGTACGGGGCGCATGGTTTACACCATATATTTT. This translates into CASSTRTGRMVYTIYF.

Here the CDR3 reads CASDRGTRETQYF. The CDR3 DNA is TGTGCCAGCGACCGAGGGACGCGAGAGACCCAGTACTTC. J is TRBJ2-5 and V is TRBV28; D tentatively reads TRBD1 or TRBD2 (5 bases each). The CDR3 sequence is 13 residues long. Per the germline V gene, CDR1 is MDHEN and CDR2 is SYDVKM. Trimming cost V 8 bases and J 4 bases, with 14 bases left between them.

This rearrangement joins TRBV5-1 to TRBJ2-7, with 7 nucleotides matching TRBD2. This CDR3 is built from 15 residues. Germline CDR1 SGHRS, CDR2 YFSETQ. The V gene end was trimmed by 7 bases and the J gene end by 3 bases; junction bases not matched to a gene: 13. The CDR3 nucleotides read TGCGCCAGCCGTCTGGATGGCGGGGAGGGCTACGAGCAGTACTTC. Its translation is CASRLDGGEGYEQYF.

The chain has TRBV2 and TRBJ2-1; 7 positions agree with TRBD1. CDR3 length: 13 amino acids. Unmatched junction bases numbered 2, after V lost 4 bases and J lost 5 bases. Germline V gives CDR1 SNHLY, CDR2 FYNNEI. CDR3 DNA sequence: TGTGCCAGCAGTGGAGGGACAGACAATGAGCAGTTCTTC. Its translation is CASSGGTDNEQFF.

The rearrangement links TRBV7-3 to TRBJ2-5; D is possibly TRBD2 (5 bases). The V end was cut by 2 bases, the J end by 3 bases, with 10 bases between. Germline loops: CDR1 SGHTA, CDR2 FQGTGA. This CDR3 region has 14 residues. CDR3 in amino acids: CASSLEGSEETQYF. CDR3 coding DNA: TGTGCCAGCAGCTTAGAGGGATCCGAAGAGACCCAGTACTTC. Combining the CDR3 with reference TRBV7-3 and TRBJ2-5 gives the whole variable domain GAGVSQTPSNKVTEKGKYVELRCDPISGHTALYWYRQSLGQGPEFLIYFQGTGAADDSGLPNDRFFAVRPEGSVSTLKIQRTERGDSAVYLCASSLEGSEETQYFGPGTRLLVL.

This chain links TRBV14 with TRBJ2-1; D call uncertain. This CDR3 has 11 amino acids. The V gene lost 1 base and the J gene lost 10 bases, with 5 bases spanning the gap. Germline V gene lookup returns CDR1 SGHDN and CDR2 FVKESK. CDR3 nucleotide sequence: TGTGCCAGCAGCCAAGGGAGCGAGCAGTTCTTC. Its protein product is CASSQGSEQFF.

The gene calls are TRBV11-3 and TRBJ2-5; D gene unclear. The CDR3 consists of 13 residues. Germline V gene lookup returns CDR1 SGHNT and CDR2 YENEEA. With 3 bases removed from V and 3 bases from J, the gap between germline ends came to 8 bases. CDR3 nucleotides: TGTGCCAGCAGCTTGGGCATGGAAGAGACCCAGTACTTC. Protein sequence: CASSLGMEETQYF.

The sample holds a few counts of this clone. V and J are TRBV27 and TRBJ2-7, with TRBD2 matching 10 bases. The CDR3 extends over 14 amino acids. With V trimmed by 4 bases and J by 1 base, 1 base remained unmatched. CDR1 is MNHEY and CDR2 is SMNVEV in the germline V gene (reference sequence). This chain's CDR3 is CASSSSGGSYEQYF. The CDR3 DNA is TGTGCCAGCAGTTCTAGCGGGGGATCCTACGAGCAGTACTTC.

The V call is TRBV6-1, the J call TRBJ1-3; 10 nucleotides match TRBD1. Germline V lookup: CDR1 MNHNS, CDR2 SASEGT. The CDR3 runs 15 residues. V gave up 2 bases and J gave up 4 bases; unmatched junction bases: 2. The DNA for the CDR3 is TGTGCCAGCAGTGAACTGGGACAGGGGGGAAACACCATATATTTT. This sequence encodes CASSELGQGGNTIYF.

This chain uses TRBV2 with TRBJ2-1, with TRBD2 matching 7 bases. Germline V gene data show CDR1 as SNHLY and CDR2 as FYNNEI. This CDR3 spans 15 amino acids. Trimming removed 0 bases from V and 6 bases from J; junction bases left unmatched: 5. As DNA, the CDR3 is TGTGCCAGCAGTGAAGCGCCGGGAGGAGGCAATGAGCAGTTCTTC. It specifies CASSEAPGGGNEQFF.

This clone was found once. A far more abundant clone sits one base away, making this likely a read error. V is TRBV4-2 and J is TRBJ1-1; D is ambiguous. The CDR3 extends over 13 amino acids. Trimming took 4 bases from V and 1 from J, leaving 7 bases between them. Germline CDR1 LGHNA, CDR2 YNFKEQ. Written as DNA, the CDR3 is TGTGCCAGCAGCCGGATGGAGAACACTGAAGCTTTCTTT. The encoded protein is CASSRMENTEAFF.

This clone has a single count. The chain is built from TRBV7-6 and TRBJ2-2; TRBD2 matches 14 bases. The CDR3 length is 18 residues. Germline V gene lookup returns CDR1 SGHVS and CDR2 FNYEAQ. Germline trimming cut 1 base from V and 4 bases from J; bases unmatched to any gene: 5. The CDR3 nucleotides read TGTGCCAGCAGCTTAGGACTAGCGGGAGGGTCGAGCACCGGGGAGCTGTTTTTT. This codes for CASSLGLAGGSSTGELFF.

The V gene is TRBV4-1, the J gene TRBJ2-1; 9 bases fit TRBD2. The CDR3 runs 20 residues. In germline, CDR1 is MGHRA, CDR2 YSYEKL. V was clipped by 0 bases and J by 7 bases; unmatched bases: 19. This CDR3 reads CASSQEFHPPELAGHNEQFF. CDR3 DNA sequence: TGCGCCAGCAGCCAAGAATTCCATCCCCCGGAGCTAGCGGGGCATAATGAGCAGTTCTTC.

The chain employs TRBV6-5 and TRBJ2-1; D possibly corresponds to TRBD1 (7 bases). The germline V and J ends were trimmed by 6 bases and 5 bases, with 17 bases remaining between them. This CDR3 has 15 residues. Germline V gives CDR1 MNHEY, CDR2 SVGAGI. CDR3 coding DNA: TGTGCCAGCAGAGTACAGGGGACTTGGGACAATGAGCAGTTCTTC. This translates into CASRVQGTWDNEQFF.

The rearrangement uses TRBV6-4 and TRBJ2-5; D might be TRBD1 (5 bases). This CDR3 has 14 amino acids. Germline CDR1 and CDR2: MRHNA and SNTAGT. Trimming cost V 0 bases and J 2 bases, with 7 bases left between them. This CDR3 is CASSDSAGQETQYF. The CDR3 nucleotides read TGTGCCAGCAGTGACTCGGCAGGGCAAGAGACCCAGTACTTC.

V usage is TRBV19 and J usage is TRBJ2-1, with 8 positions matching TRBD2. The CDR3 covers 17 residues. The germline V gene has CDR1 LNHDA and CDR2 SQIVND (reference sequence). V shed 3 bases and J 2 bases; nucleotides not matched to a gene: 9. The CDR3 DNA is TGTGCCAGTAGTATTGGACTAGCACAAACGACCTACAATGAGCAGTTCTTC. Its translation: CASSIGLAQTTYNEQFF.

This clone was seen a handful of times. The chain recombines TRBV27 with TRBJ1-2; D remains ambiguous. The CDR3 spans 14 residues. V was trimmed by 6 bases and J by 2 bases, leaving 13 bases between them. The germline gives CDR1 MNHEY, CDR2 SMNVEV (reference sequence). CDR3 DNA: TGTGCCAGCAGCCCTAGCATTTTCAACTATGGCTACACCTTC. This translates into CASSPSIFNYGYTF.

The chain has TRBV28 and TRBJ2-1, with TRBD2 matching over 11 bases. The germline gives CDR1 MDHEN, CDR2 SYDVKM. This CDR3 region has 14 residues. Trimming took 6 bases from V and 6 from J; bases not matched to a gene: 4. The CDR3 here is CASSPGLAGNEQFF. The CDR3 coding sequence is TGTGCCAGCAGCCCCGGACTAGCGGGCAATGAGCAGTTCTTC.